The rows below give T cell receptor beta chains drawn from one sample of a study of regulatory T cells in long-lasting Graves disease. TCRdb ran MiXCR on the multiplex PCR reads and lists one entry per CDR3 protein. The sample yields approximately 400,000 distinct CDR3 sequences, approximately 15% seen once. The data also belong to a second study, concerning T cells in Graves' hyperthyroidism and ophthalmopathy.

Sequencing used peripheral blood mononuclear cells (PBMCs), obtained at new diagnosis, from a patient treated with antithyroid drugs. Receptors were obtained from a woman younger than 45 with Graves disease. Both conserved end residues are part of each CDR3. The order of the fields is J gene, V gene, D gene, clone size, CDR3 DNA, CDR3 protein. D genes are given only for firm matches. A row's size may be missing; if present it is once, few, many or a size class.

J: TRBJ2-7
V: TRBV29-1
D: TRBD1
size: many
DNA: TGCAGCGCCTCCGGGACAGGGAGCGAGCAGTACTTC
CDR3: CSASGTGSEQYF

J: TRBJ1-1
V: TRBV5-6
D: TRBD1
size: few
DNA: TGTGCCAGCAGCCTAGGGGACAGCGCTATTGAAGCTTTCTTT
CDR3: CASSLGDSAIEAFF

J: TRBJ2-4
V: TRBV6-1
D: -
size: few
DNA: TGTGCCACCACCGAGAGCGGGCCGGGGATAGCCAAAAACATTCAGTACTTC
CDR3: CATTESGPGIAKNIQYF

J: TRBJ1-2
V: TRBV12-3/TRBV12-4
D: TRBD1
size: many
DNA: TGTGCCAGCAGTTTGGGACAGGGCGATCTCAACTATGGCTACACCTTC
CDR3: CASSLGQGDLNYGYTF

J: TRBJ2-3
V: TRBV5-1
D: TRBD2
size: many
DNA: TGCGCCAGCAGCTTGGGAGGACTAGGAGCAGATACGCAGTATTTT
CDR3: CASSLGGLGADTQYF

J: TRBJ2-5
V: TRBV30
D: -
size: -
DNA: TGTGCCTGGAGTGTAGAGACCAAGGGGACCCAGTACTTC
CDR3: CAWSVETKGTQYF

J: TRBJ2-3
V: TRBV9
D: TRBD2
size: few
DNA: TGTGCCAGCAGCGTTCGGCTAGCGGGAGGAAGCGGCCCAGATACGCAGTATTTT
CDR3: CASSVRLAGGSGPDTQYF

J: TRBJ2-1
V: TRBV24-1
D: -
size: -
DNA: TGTGCCACCGGGGATAATGAGCAGTTCTTC
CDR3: CATGDNEQFF

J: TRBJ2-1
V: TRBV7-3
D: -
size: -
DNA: TGTGCCAGCAGCCCGTTCCCGGGCCTTCTAGGGGAGCAGTTCTTC
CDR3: CASSPFPGLLGEQFF

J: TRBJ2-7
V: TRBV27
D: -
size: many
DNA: TGTGCCAGCAGTCCTTCGAAGAGCCGCTACGAGCAGTACTTC
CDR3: CASSPSKSRYEQYF

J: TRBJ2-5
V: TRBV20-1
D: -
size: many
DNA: TGCAGTGCTACCCAGGGAAAAGAGACCCAGTACTTC
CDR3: CSATQGKETQYF

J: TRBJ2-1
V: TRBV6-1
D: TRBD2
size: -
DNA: TGTGCCAGCAGTCGCACCCCCCCCGGGACTAGCTCTTCCCGTCATGAGCAGTTCTTC
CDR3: CASSRTPPGTSSSRHEQFF

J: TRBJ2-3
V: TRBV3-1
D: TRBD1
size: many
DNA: TGTGCCAGCAGCCAAGCCGGGGACAGAACCACAGATACGCAGTATTTT
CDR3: CASSQAGDRTTDTQYF

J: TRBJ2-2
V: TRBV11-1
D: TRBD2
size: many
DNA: TGTGCCAGCAGCCAGCGGGCTAGCGGTACCGGGGAGCTGTTTTTT
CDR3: CASSQRASGTGELFF

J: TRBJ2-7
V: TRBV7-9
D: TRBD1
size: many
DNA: TGTGCCAGCAGCTTACGGGACAGGTTCTACGAGCAGTACTTC
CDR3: CASSLRDRFYEQYF

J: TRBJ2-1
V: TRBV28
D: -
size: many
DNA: TGTGCCAGCAGTTTCCCCCCCGCGGGAAGCGCCTACAATGAGCAGTTCTTC
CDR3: CASSFPPAGSAYNEQFF

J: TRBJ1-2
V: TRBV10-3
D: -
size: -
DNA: TGTGCCATCAGTGAGGGGGCGTGGGGCTACACCTTC
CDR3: CAISEGAWGYTF

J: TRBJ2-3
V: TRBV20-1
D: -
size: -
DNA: TGCAGTGCCAGGGGGGCGGGCCTGGATACGCAGTATTTT
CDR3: CSARGAGLDTQYF

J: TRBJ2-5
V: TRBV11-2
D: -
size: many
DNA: TGTGCCAGCAGCTTAGGCTATGTGGGAGAGACCCAGTACTTC
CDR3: CASSLGYVGETQYF

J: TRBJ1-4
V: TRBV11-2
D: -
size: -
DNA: TGTGCCAGCAGCTCCTTAGGTAGGCTCGAAGAAAAACTGTTTTTT
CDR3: CASSSLGRLEEKLFF

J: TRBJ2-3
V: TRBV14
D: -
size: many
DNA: TGTGCCAGCAGCCCTGCCGGGAGAAATACGCAGTATTTT
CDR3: CASSPAGRNTQYF

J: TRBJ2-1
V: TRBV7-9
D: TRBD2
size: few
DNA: TGTGCCAGCAGTCGACTAGCGGGATCCGGGGGTGAGCAGTTCTTC
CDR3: CASSRLAGSGGEQFF

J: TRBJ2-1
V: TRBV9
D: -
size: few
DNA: TGTGCCAGCAGCGCGCTTGGGGGGTCCTATGAGCAGTTCTTC
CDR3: CASSALGGSYEQFF

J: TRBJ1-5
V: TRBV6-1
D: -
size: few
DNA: TGTGCCAGCAGTGAAGCTAAACCCCAGCATTTT
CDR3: CASSEAKPQHF

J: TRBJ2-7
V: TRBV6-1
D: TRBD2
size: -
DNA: TGTGCCAGCATGAGAGGGGAAGCGGGAGTGAATGAGCAGTACTTC
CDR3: CASMRGEAGVNEQYF

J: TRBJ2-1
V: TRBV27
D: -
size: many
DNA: TGTGCCAGCACGATTTTGAGTGGCAATGAGCAGTTCTTC
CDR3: CASTILSGNEQFF

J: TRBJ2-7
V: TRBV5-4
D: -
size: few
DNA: TGTGCCAGCAGCGTCCTTGGAGGGCCAAACGAGCAGTACTTC
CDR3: CASSVLGGPNEQYF

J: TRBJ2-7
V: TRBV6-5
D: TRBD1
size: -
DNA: TGTGCCAGCAGTTCCGGGACAGGGGATAGCGAGCAGTACTTC
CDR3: CASSSGTGDSEQYF

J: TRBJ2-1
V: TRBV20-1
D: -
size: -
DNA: TGCAGTGCTAGAACCCCCGGGAGTGAGCAGTTCTTC
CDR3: CSARTPGSEQFF

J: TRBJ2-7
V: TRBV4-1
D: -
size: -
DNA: TGCGCCAGCAGCCAAGTCCGGGACTCAAAGGGCTCCTACGAGCAGTACTTC
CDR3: CASSQVRDSKGSYEQYF

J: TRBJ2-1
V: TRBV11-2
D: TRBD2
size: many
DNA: TGTGCCAGCAGCTTAGAATTACTAGCGGGGTACAATGAGCAGTTCTTC
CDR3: CASSLELLAGYNEQFF

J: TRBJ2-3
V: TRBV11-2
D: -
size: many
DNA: TGTGCCAGCAGCTTAGATGGGGGGTTGTCTCCGAGCCGCACAGATACGCAGTATTTT
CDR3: CASSLDGGLSPSRTDTQYF

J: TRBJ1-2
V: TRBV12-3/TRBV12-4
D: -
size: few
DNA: TGTGCCAGCAGTTTCAACGGGCCGGATTATGGCTACACCTTC
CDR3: CASSFNGPDYGYTF

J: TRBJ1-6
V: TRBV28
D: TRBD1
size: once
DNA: TGTGCCAGCAGTTTGACAGGGCCTTATAATTCACCCCTCCACTTT
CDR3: CASSLTGPYNSPLHF

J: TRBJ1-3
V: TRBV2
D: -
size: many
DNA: TGTGCCAGCAGTGAAGCGTTTTCTGGAAACACCATATATTTT
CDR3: CASSEAFSGNTIYF

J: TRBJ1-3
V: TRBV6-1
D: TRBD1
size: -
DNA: TGTGCCAGCCAGGGACAGGGTGTAAACACCATATATTTT
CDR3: CASQGQGVNTIYF

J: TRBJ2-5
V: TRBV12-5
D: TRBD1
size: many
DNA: TGTGCTAGTGGTTCCCGCCTAACAGGGGGCGTAGAGACCCAGTACTTC
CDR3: CASGSRLTGGVETQYF

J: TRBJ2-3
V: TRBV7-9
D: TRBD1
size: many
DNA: TGTGCCAGCAGGAGGGACAGTCTGAGCACAGATACGCAGTATTTT
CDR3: CASRRDSLSTDTQYF

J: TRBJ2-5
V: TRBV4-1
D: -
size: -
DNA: TGCGCCAGCAGCCAAGATGAACAGGGAAAGACCCAGTACTTC
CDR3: CASSQDEQGKTQYF

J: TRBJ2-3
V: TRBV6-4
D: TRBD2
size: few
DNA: TGTGCCAGCAGTGAGATAACTAGCGGCCCCCAGTATTTT
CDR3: CASSEITSGPQYF

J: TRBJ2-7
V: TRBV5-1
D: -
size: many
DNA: TGCGCCAGCAGCTCGTCCTTGACCGAGCAGTACTTC
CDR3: CASSSSLTEQYF

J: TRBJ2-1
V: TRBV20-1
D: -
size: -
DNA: TGCAGTGCTAGAGATCAACGGGGGAGATCCAATGAGCAGTTCTTC
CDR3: CSARDQRGRSNEQFF

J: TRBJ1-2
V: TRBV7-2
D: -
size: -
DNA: TGTGCCAGCAGCCCTTTTCAACTGGGGTTGTATGGCTACACCTTC
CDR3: CASSPFQLGLYGYTF

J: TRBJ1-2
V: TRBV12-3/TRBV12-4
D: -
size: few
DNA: TGTGCCAGCACCACCGGGGGGGCGGCCTATGGCTACACCTTC
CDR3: CASTTGGAAYGYTF

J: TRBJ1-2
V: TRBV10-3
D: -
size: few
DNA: TGTGCCATCAGTGACCAGTCCTCAGGGGCGTTCTATGGCTACACCTTC
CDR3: CAISDQSSGAFYGYTF